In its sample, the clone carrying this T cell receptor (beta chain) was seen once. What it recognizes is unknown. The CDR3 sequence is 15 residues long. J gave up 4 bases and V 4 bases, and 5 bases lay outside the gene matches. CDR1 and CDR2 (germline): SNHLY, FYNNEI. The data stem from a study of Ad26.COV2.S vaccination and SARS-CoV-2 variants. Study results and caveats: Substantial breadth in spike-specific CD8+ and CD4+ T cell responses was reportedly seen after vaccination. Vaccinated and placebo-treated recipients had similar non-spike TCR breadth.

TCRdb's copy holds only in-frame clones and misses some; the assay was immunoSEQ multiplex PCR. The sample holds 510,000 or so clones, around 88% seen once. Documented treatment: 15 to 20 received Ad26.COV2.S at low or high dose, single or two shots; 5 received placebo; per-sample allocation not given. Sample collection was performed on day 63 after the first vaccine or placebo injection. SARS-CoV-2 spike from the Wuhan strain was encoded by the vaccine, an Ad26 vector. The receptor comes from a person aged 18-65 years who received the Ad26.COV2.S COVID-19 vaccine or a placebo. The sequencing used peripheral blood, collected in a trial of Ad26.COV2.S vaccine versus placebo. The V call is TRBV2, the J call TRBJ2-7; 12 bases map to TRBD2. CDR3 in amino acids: CASSALAGGGYEQYF. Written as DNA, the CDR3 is TGTGCCAGCAGTGCACTAGCGGGAGGTGGATACGAGCAGTACTTC.